A single sample is the source of the 15 T cell receptor beta chains below, sequenced in a study of identical twins. Each CDR3 protein is one row after TCRdb ran MiXCR on the 5' RACE reads. This table has more than 400,000 distinct CDR3 sequences, 13% to 15% appearing once. These records were also assigned to another study, of yellow fever vaccine responses in identical twins.

The sequencing input was CD4+ T cells sorted from blood. All receptors derive from a woman between 18 and 30 years old in good health.

This clonotype was found a few times. This chain connects TRBV24-1 to TRBJ1-4; D ambiguous. Trimming stripped 3 bases from V and 8 bases from J, with 6 bases between. CDR3 size: 12 residues. Germline V gene lookup returns CDR1 KGHDR and CDR2 SFDVKD. CDR3 nucleotides: TGTGCCACCAGTGATCGAGAGGAAAAACTGTTTTTT. Translation gives CATSDREEKLFF.

Only a few counts were recorded for this clonotype. This chain uses TRBV3-1 with TRBJ2-7; D not certain. The CDR3 is 17 residues long. The V end was cut by 1 base, the J end by 2 bases, with 18 bases between. Germline V gene sequence: CDR1 LGHDT, CDR2 YNNKEL (reference sequence). CDR3 protein: CASSQVRQPTTTYEQYF. CDR3 nucleotides: TGTGCCAGCAGCCAAGTAAGGCAGCCTACGACCACCTACGAGCAGTACTTC.

V gene TRBV24-1 combines with J gene TRBJ2-3; TRBD2 matches at 10 bases. The germline V gene has CDR1 KGHDR and CDR2 SFDVKD. V gave up 3 bases and J gave up 2 bases; unmatched junction bases: 4. CDR3 size: 16 residues. CDR3 in amino acids: CATSDAAGGLTDTQYF. The CDR3 coding sequence is TGTGCCACCAGTGATGCAGCGGGAGGGCTCACAGATACGCAGTATTTT.

The V and J genes are TRBV24-1 and TRBJ1-3; D call uncertain. With 6 bases removed from V and 0 bases from J, the gap between germline ends came to 11 bases. The CDR3 is 15 residues long. The V gene's germline CDR1 is KGHDR and CDR2 SFDVKD. CDR3 sequence reads: CATSNWGSSGNTIYF. CDR3 nucleotide sequence: TGTGCCACCAGTAATTGGGGATCCTCTGGAAACACCATATATTTT.

The rearrangement joins TRBV10-3 to TRBJ2-2, with TRBD2 as a possible D gene (5 bases). CDR3 length: 17 amino acids. Germline CDR1 reads ENHRY; CDR2 reads SYGVKD. Trimming removed 0 bases at V and 0 bases at J, with 11 bases between. For the CDR3, the DNA is TGTGCCATCAGTGAGTCGATCGGAGGCGCGAACACCGGGGAGCTGTTTTTT. Translation gives CAISESIGGANTGELFF.

V and J are TRBV5-1 and TRBJ2-1; possible D gene TRBD2, 5 bases. The germline gives CDR1 SGHRS, CDR2 YFSETQ. The V end was cut by 5 bases, the J end by 3 bases, with 15 bases between. The CDR3 length is 15 residues. Here the CDR3 DNA reads TGCGCCAGCAGAACGAGCGGAAACCGCTACAATGAGCAGTTCTTC. Translation gives CASRTSGNRYNEQFF.

This clonotype came up a few times. This chain connects TRBV7-8 to TRBJ2-3; 8 positions agree with TRBD2. Germline-derived CDR1 and CDR2 are SGHVS and FQNEAQ. The CDR3 covers 15 residues. V shed 3 bases and J 1 base; nucleotides not matched to a gene: 3. The CDR3 nucleotides read TGTGCCAGCAGCTTGCTGACTAGCGGCACAGATACGCAGTATTTT. This sequence encodes CASSLLTSGTDTQYF.

The gene calls are TRBV12-3 or TRBV12-4 and TRBJ1-1; D is possibly TRBD1 (5 bases). The CDR3 has 14 residues. V lost 3 bases, J lost 3 bases, and 11 bases lay in between. This CDR3 reads CASSFGGLDTEAFF. CDR3 DNA sequence: TGTGCCAGCAGTTTCGGGGGGTTGGACACTGAAGCTTTCTTT.

The chain joins TRBV10-3 to TRBJ2-1; D assignment may be TRBD1 or TRBD2 (5 bases each). With 4 bases removed from V and 5 bases from J, the gap between germline ends came to 9 bases. The CDR3 consists of 13 residues. CDR1 and CDR2 (germline): ENHRY, SYGVKD. The CDR3 DNA reads TGTGCCATCAGTGGGGGGATTAACAATGAGCAGTTCTTC. Its protein product is CAISGGINNEQFF.

The table lists this clonotype with many counts. The chain joins TRBV20-1 to TRBJ1-5; perhaps TRBD1 as D (6 bases). The CDR3 is 13 residues long. The germline gives CDR1 DFQATT, CDR2 SNEGSKA (reference sequence). Trimming left V 5 bases short and J 3 bases short, with 11 bases between. This chain's CDR3 is CSAVGQHNQPQHF. In nucleotides, the CDR3 is TGCAGTGCTGTTGGACAGCACAATCAGCCCCAGCATTTT.

The sample holds many counts of this clonotype. The chain carries TRBV3-1 and TRBJ2-2; D gene ambiguous. CDR1 and CDR2 (germline): LGHDT, YNNKEL (reference sequence). This CDR3 comprises 15 residues. Trimming cost V 4 bases and J 6 bases, with 15 bases left between them. The CDR3 sequence is CASSLLRTHAGELFF. The CDR3 coding sequence is TGTGCCAGCAGCCTCCTTCGAACCCACGCCGGGGAGCTGTTTTTT.

The DNA of the CDR3 is TGTGCCATCAGTGAGAGATTAGGACAGGGGGGAACCTACGAGCAGTACTTC. Protein product: CAISERLGQGGTYEQYF. The genes are TRBV10-3 and TRBJ2-7; the match to TRBD1 covers 10 bases. The CDR3 runs 17 residues. Per germline, CDR1 ENHRY and CDR2 SYGVKD. V was pared by 2 bases and J by 2 bases, with 9 bases of the junction left unmatched.

This clonotype has more than one count but fewer than ten. The rearrangement links TRBV9 to TRBJ2-1; tentatively, D is TRBD2 (7 bases). CDR3 length: 18 amino acids. The V gene lost 0 bases and the J gene lost 0 bases, with 16 bases spanning the gap. Looked up from germline, CDR1 is SGDLS and CDR2 is YYNGEE. The DNA of the CDR3 is TGTGCCAGCAGCGTAGCGGTCGGGGGCGGGAGCTCCTACAATGAGCAGTTCTTC. Its translation is CASSVAVGGGSSYNEQFF. Using reference TRBV9 and TRBJ2-1 for the parts outside the CDR3, the full variable domain is DSGVTQTPKHLITATGQRVTLRCSPRSGDLSVYWYQQSLDQGLQFLIQYYNGEERAKGNILERFSAQQFPDLHSELNLSSLELGDSALYFCASSVAVGGGSSYNEQFFGPGTRLTVL.

Only a few counts were recorded for this clonotype. The chain links TRBV28 to TRBJ1-2; D is undetermined. V was trimmed by 7 bases and J by 1 base, leaving 13 bases between them. Germline V gene lookup returns CDR1 MDHEN and CDR2 SYDVKM. The length of the CDR3 is 14 residues. CDR3 in DNA: TGTGCCAGCACCTGGCAGCTCTATAACTATGGCTACACCTTC. Translated: CASTWQLYNYGYTF.

The V and J genes are TRBV28 and TRBJ1-5; maybe TRBD1 (6 bases). The CDR3 has 12 amino acids. The germline gives CDR1 MDHEN, CDR2 SYDVKM. V shed 6 bases and J shed 6 bases, with 9 bases lying between them. CDR3 amino acids: CASRGGSQPQHF. CDR3 nucleotide sequence: TGTGCCAGCAGAGGGGGGAGTCAGCCCCAGCATTTT.